Listed here are 10 T cell receptor beta chains from one sample, sequenced in a study of early T cells in non-severe SARS-CoV-2 infection. In TCRdb, the 5' RACE reads were re-called with MiXCR into one record per CDR3 protein. The sample records fewer than 50,000 distinct CDR3 sequences, around 6.1% being singletons. Sequenced material: whole blood. The source of these receptors is an adult who was a healthcare worker with PCR-confirmed SARS-CoV-2 infection or an uninfected control (not recorded which).

There are many counts of this clonotype. The chain links TRBV29-1 to TRBJ1-3; a weak D match, TRBD1 (5 bases). With 5 bases removed from V and 1 base from J, the gap between germline ends came to 9 bases. The CDR3 totals 13 residues. The germline gives CDR1 SQVTM, CDR2 ANQGSEA. The CDR3 nucleotides read TGCAGCGTTCGCAAGGGGTCTGGAAACACCATATATTTT. This sequence encodes CSVRKGSGNTIYF.

This chain connects TRBV12-3 or TRBV12-4 to TRBJ1-5; D perhaps matches TRBD1 (6 bases). The CDR3 runs 14 residues. The ends were cut back, 9 bases at V and 2 bases at J, with 14 bases in the middle. The CDR3 DNA sequence: TGTGCCAGTACCTCAGGGGCAGGCAATCAGCCCCAGCATTTT. It yields the protein CASTSGAGNQPQHF.

This clonotype was recorded a few times. The chain has TRBV7-2 and TRBJ2-2; possible D gene TRBD2, 7 bases. The length of the CDR3 is 16 residues. V was cut by 3 bases and J by 4 bases, with 15 bases left in between. In germline, CDR1 is SGHTA, CDR2 FQGNSA. The CDR3 DNA sequence: TGTGCCAGCAGCTTGGCTCGGGGGGCAGCCACCGGGGAGCTGTTTTTT. It encodes CASSLARGAATGELFF.

The rearrangement joins TRBV4-3 to TRBJ2-7, with D perhaps matching TRBD2 (5 bases). CDR1 is LGHNA, CDR2 YSLEER, per germline. Trimming took 2 bases from V and 5 from J, leaving 16 bases between them. The CDR3 contains 15 residues. The CDR3 loop reads CASSQSSSQFHEQYF. CDR3 coding DNA: TGCGCCAGCAGCCAAAGTTCTAGCCAATTCCACGAGCAGTACTTC.

This clonotype was recorded a few times. The chain recombines TRBV6-6 with TRBJ2-1; possible D gene TRBD2, 6 bases. Germline assignment: CDR1 MNHNY and CDR2 SVGAGI (reference sequence). Deletions cut 2 bases from V and 2 bases from J, with 10 bases between. This CDR3 region has 15 residues. CDR3 loop: CASSYGGNPYNEQFF. CDR3 nucleotide sequence: TGTGCCAGCAGTTACGGGGGGAACCCCTACAATGAGCAGTTCTTC.

The sample holds a few counts of this clonotype. The rearrangement uses TRBV3-1 and TRBJ1-4; D unresolved. The CDR3 totals 16 residues. V was pared by 4 bases and J by 0 bases, with 12 bases between. Germline CDR1 is LGHDT and CDR2 is YNNKEL (reference sequence). CDR3 amino acids: CASSPRPGTTNEKLFF. CDR3 bases: TGTGCCAGCAGCCCCCGGCCGGGAACAACTAATGAAAAACTGTTTTTT.

This clonotype was observed at least ten times. The chain uses TRBV20-1 and TRBJ1-2, with 10 bases fitting TRBD1. This CDR3 has 14 amino acids. V shed 5 bases and J 7 bases; nucleotides not matched to a gene: 10. From germline, CDR1 is DFQATT and CDR2 SNEGSKA (reference sequence). The CDR3 region is CSAYTGTGERGYTF. The CDR3 coding sequence is TGCAGTGCTTACACCGGGACAGGGGAGCGTGGCTACACCTTC.

This clonotype was recorded a few times. The genes are TRBV5-6 and TRBJ1-4, with D tentatively TRBD1 (5 bases). The CDR3 length is 13 residues. V lost 4 bases, J lost 6 bases, and 10 bases lay in between. Germline V gene data show CDR1 as SGHDT and CDR2 as YYEEEE. CDR3 in DNA: TGTGCCAGCAGCCCCGGGGCTTATGAAAAACTGTTTTTT. The encoded protein is CASSPGAYEKLFF.

This clonotype was counted at least ten times. This chain links TRBV3-1 with TRBJ1-5; D may be TRBD1 (6 bases). The CDR3 spans 14 residues. The germline V gene encodes CDR1 LGHDT and CDR2 YNNKEL (reference sequence). Trimming took off 3 bases at V and 4 bases at J, with 10 bases between the two ends. The CDR3 sequence: CASSHTGMNQPQHF. The CDR3, as DNA: TGTGCCAGCAGCCATACAGGGATGAATCAGCCCCAGCATTTT.

This clonotype was detected many times. V gene TRBV20-1 combines with J gene TRBJ2-7; 7 bases align to TRBD2. CDR3 length: 14 amino acids. With V trimmed by 6 bases and J by 1 base, 9 bases remained unmatched. Per the germline V gene, CDR1 is DFQATT and CDR2 is SNEGSKA (reference sequence). Here the CDR3 DNA reads TGCAGTGCGGACCCCGGGACTATGTCCTACGAGCAGTACTTC. Protein product: CSADPGTMSYEQYF.